A single sample gave rise to the 22 T cell receptor beta chains below, sequenced in a study of vaccination and CD4 T cells after COVID-19. Sequencing of cultured CD4+ T cell DNA used the Oncomine TCR Beta short-read assay. From the PCR reads, TCRdb called clonotypes with MiXCR, one entry per CDR3 protein. The data hold 10,000 or so distinct CDR3 sequences, with around 59% observed a single time. These receptors are not linked to any known antigen. Treatment of the sample: roughly nine-day PBMC culture with coronavirus spike peptide pools or control peptides (ViraFEST assay). The sequenced sample was CD4+ T cells from blood, cultured in vitro. These receptors all come from a human donor who had recovered from COVID-19.

This clonotype was seen only a few times. This chain uses TRBV7-2 with TRBJ2-2; D not resolved. Germline CDR1 is SGHTA and CDR2 is FQGNSA. This CDR3 spans 13 amino acids. V was shortened by 3 bases and J by 5 bases, with 7 bases between the two germline ends. The CDR3 sequence: CASSFGPTGELFF. In DNA, the CDR3 is TGTGCCAGCAGCTTTGGACCAACCGGGGAGCTGTTTTTT.

This clonotype was counted only a few times. The chain joins TRBV4-1 to TRBJ1-5; perhaps TRBD1 as D (5 bases). The CDR3 loop spans 16 amino acids. Germline V CDR1 and CDR2: MGHRA, YSYEKL. V lost 1 base, J lost 7 bases, and 17 bases lay in between. In DNA, the CDR3 is TGCGCCAGCAGCCAAGTTTGGTCAGGGAACTGGCAGCCCCAGCATTTT. Amino acid sequence: CASSQVWSGNWQPQHF.

The V gene is TRBV6-2 or TRBV6-3, the J gene TRBJ1-5, with D perhaps matching TRBD1 (5 bases). The CDR3 has 13 amino acids. V gave up 2 bases and J gave up 6 bases, with 8 bases separating them. CDR1 MNHEY and CDR2 SVGEGT come from the germline V gene. CDR3 in amino acids: CASSYGQGQPQHF. The CDR3 nucleotides are TGTGCCAGCAGTTACGGTCAGGGTCAGCCCCAGCATTTT.

The chain uses TRBV30 and TRBJ2-3; D call uncertain. Trimming stripped 2 bases from V and 4 bases from J, with 4 bases between. The CDR3 has 11 amino acids. Looked up from germline, CDR1 is GTSNPN and CDR2 is SVGIG (reference sequence). This CDR3 is CAWSQPDTQYF. CDR3 sequence (DNA): TGTGCCTGGAGTCAACCAGATACGCAGTATTTT.

The genes are TRBV19 and TRBJ2-6; D could derive from TRBD1 or TRBD2 (5 bases each). Germline V gene data show CDR1 as LNHDA and CDR2 as SQIVND (reference sequence). V lost 4 bases to trimming and J lost 10 bases, with 20 bases between them. The CDR3 consists of 16 residues. For the CDR3, the DNA is TGTGCCAGTAGTAACCCCCGATGGGGGTTGGATAACGTCCTGACTTTC. Protein product: CASSNPRWGLDNVLTF.

This chain joins TRBV7-2 and TRBJ2-1; D is undetermined. Germline CDR1 is SGHTA and CDR2 is FQGNSA. The CDR3 sequence is 14 residues long. Trimming removed 4 bases from V and 4 bases from J, with 11 bases in between. This CDR3 reads CASSSPAVYNEQFF. For the CDR3, the DNA is TGTGCCAGCAGCTCTCCCGCGGTATACAATGAGCAGTTCTTC.

The V call is TRBV6-1, the J call TRBJ2-1; no clear D. Germline CDR1 MNHNS, CDR2 SASEGT. Trimming took off 5 bases at V and 3 bases at J, with 14 bases between the two ends. CDR3 length: 15 amino acids. As DNA, the CDR3 is TGTGCCAGCAGTCCTCACCTAGTGGGCTACAATGAGCAGTTCTTC. It encodes CASSPHLVGYNEQFF.

This CDR3 is CSAPSGFGNTEAFF. The CDR3 DNA is TGCAGTGCCCCCTCCGGGTTCGGGAACACTGAAGCTTTCTTT. The V gene is TRBV20-1, the J gene TRBJ1-1; D uncertain. The germline gives CDR1 DFQATT, CDR2 SNEGSKA (reference sequence). This CDR3 region has 14 residues. V was shortened by 6 bases and J by 1 base, with 15 bases between the two germline ends.

The V and J genes are TRBV20-1 and TRBJ2-1, with D uncertain. Germline V CDR1 and CDR2: DFQATT, SNEGSKA (reference sequence). The CDR3 covers 13 residues. Trimming left V 4 bases short and J 0 bases short, with 7 bases between. CDR3 residues: CSATHSSYNEQFF. CDR3 coding DNA: TGCAGTGCTACACACAGCTCCTACAATGAGCAGTTCTTC.

This clonotype was seen only a few times. This chain uses TRBV12-3 or TRBV12-4 with TRBJ1-2; TRBD1 matches at 7 bases. Unmatched junction bases numbered 9, after V lost 6 bases and J lost 2 bases. The CDR3 sequence is 15 residues long. CDR3 nucleotides: TGTGCCAGCAGCCGGACCCTGACAGGGAACTATGGCTACACCTTC. Amino acids: CASSRTLTGNYGYTF.

CDR3 protein: CAISDATWEAQYF. The CDR3 DNA reads TGTGCCATCAGTGACGCAACTTGGGAGGCCCAGTACTTC. This rearrangement joins TRBV10-3 to TRBJ2-5; the D gene is possibly TRBD2 (6 bases). The CDR3 loop spans 13 amino acids. Germline V CDR1 and CDR2: ENHRY, SYGVKD. V was trimmed by 3 bases and J by 9 bases, leaving 14 bases between them.

The chain combines TRBV5-6 with TRBJ1-6, with D hard to call. V lost 4 bases and J lost 7, with 12 bases in between. Per germline, CDR1 SGHDT and CDR2 YYEEEE. The CDR3 extends over 14 amino acids. The CDR3 sequence: CASSPTRNNSPLHF. CDR3 bases: TGTGCCAGCAGCCCTACAAGAAACAATTCACCCCTCCACTTT.

This CDR3 is CASSRWTEAYEQYF. DNA of the CDR3: TGTGCCAGCAGTCGCTGGACAGAAGCCTACGAGCAGTACTTC. This chain joins TRBV14 and TRBJ2-7; a possible D gene is TRBD1 (6 bases). V was cut by 6 bases and J by 2 bases, with 14 bases left in between. CDR1 is SGHDN, CDR2 FVKESK, per germline. This CDR3 is 14 amino acids long. The complete variable domain, with remaining parts taken from reference TRBV14 and TRBJ2-7, reads EAGVTQFPSHSVIEKGQTVTLRCDPISGHDNLYWYRRVMGKEIKFLLHFVKESKQDESGMPNNRFLAERTGGTYSTLKVQPAELEDSGVYFCASSRWTEAYEQYFGPGTRLTVT.

This clonotype was seen only a few times. This chain uses TRBV20-1 with TRBJ2-5, with unresolved D. Trimming left V 4 bases short and J 3 bases short, with 6 bases between. Germline CDR1 reads DFQATT; CDR2 reads SNEGSKA (reference sequence). This CDR3 is built from 11 residues. The CDR3 region has the DNA TGCAGTGCTACCCCTAAAGAGACCCAGTACTTC. Translating it yields CSATPKETQYF.

The V call is TRBV12-3 or TRBV12-4, the J call TRBJ1-3; TRBD1 matches 9 bases. J was trimmed by 8 bases and V by 5 bases; bases with no gene match: 10. This CDR3 is 15 amino acids long. The chain's CDR3 is CASSVKGQGRDTIYF. The CDR3 bases are TGTGCCAGCAGTGTAAAAGGACAGGGGAGGGACACCATATATTTT.

The rearrangement links TRBV6-1 to TRBJ2-5; D gene ambiguous. V shed 1 base and J shed 5 bases, with 8 bases lying between them. Per germline, CDR1 MNHNS and CDR2 SASEGT. The CDR3 is 13 residues long. The CDR3 sequence is CASSEVFTETQYF. In nucleotides, the CDR3 is TGTGCCAGCAGTGAAGTTTTTACGGAGACCCAGTACTTC.

This clonotype was recorded a few times. The V call is TRBV20-1, the J call TRBJ2-3, with D maybe TRBD1 (6 bases). CDR1 is DFQATT, CDR2 SNEGSKA, per germline (reference sequence). The CDR3 length is 12 residues. Trimming cost V 8 bases and J 1 base, with 10 bases left between them. The chain's CDR3 is CSSSGGTDTQYF. CDR3 sequence (DNA): TGCAGTAGCTCAGGGGGCACAGATACGCAGTATTTT.

The sample holds a few counts of this clonotype. The J gene is TRBJ1-2, the V gene TRBV7-2; D unresolved. CDR1 SGHTA and CDR2 FQGNSA come from the germline V gene. This CDR3 has 13 amino acids. Trimming removed 5 bases from V and 5 bases from J, with 12 bases in between. The CDR3 here is CASSAGRRYGYTF. CDR3 in DNA: TGTGCCAGCAGCGCGGGTCGGAGGTATGGCTACACCTTC. Together with reference TRBV7-2 and TRBJ1-2, the CDR3 gives the full variable domain: GAGVSQSPSNKVTEKGKDVELRCDPISGHTALYWYRQSLGQGLEFLIYFQGNSAPDKSGLPSDRFSAERTGGSVSTLTIQRTQQEDSAVYLCASSAGRRYGYTFGSGTRLTVV.

This chain connects TRBV6-1 to TRBJ2-3, with a possible D match to TRBD2 (5 bases). CDR3 length equals 14 residues. From germline, CDR1 is MNHNS and CDR2 SASEGT. V lost 4 bases, J lost 0 bases, and 8 bases lay in between. CDR3 in amino acids: CASSGLASTDTQYF. CDR3 bases: TGTGCCAGCAGTGGGCTAGCTAGCACAGATACGCAGTATTTT.

The sample holds one count of this clonotype. The rearrangement uses TRBV10-3 and TRBJ1-1; tentative D call: TRBD1 (6 bases). CDR1 is ENHRY and CDR2 is SYGVKD in the germline V gene. V lost 3 bases, J lost 0 bases, and 23 bases lay in between. The CDR3 loop spans 19 amino acids. CDR3 nucleotides: TGTGCCATCAGTGACCCCGGGTTTGTGGGGGCAAGAATGAACACTGAAGCTTTCTTT. Protein product: CAISDPGFVGARMNTEAFF.

The genes are TRBV2 and TRBJ2-6, with 8 bases lining up with TRBD1. Germline loops: CDR1 SNHLY, CDR2 FYNNEI. The junction had 5 bases not matched to a gene; V was cut back by 7 bases and J by 3 bases. The CDR3 runs 15 residues. DNA of the CDR3: TGTGCCAGCATGCAGGGGGCGTATGGGGCCAACGTCCTGACTTTC. Translated, it gives CASMQGAYGANVLTF.

The chain couples TRBV20-1 to TRBJ2-1; 10 nucleotides align to TRBD2. Germline CDR1 and CDR2: DFQATT and SNEGSKA (reference sequence). The CDR3 covers 14 residues. After removal of 0 bases from V and 9 bases from J, the junction contained 5 bases not matched to a gene. DNA of the CDR3: TGCAGTGCTAGAGATTCTAGCGGGAGAGGTGAGCAGTTCTTC. Translation gives CSARDSSGRGEQFF.